This T cell receptor (beta chain) was found in a study of Ad26.COV2.S vaccination and SARS-CoV-2 variants. The treatment denotes: 15 to 20 received Ad26.COV2.S at low or high dose, single or two shots; several received placebo; per-sample allocation not given. Day 63 after the first vaccine or placebo injection was the time point for sampling. A Boston adult aged 18-55 years was the donor. Expressing Wuhan-strain SARS-CoV-2 spike, an Ad26 vector served as the vaccine. V was pared by 3 bases and J by 9 bases, with 5 bases of the junction left unmatched. Germline V gene sequence: CDR1 SGHTA, CDR2 FQGTGA. The CDR3 is 15 residues long. TCRdb keeps only in-frame clones here, not all; method: immunoSEQ multiplex PCR. The profile shows 410,000 or so clones, 90% of them singletons.

The receptor was isolated from a person aged 18-65 years who received the Ad26.COV2.S COVID-19 vaccine or a placebo. The genes are TRBV7-3 and TRBJ2-1, with 13 bases aligning to TRBD2. The sequencing used peripheral blood, collected in a trial of Ad26.COV2.S vaccine versus placebo. CDR3 loop: CASSFGLAGVGEQFF. In DNA form, the CDR3 reads TGTGCCAGCAGCTTTGGACTAGCGGGAGTGGGTGAGCAGTTCTTC.